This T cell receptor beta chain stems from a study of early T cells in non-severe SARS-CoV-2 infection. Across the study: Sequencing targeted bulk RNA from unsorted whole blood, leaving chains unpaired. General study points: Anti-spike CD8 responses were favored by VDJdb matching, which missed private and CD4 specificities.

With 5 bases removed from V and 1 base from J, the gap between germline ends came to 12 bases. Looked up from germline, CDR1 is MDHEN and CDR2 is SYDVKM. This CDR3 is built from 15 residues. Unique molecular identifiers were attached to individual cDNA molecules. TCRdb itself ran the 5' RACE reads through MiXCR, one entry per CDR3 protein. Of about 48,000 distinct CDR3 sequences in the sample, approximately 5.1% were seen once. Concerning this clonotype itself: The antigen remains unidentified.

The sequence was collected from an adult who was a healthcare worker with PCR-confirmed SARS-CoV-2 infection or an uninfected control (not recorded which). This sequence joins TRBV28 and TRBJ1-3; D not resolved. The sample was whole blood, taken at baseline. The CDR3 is CASSPHGRSGNTIYF. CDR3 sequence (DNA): TGTGCCAGCAGTCCGCACGGACGGTCTGGAAACACCATATATTTT.